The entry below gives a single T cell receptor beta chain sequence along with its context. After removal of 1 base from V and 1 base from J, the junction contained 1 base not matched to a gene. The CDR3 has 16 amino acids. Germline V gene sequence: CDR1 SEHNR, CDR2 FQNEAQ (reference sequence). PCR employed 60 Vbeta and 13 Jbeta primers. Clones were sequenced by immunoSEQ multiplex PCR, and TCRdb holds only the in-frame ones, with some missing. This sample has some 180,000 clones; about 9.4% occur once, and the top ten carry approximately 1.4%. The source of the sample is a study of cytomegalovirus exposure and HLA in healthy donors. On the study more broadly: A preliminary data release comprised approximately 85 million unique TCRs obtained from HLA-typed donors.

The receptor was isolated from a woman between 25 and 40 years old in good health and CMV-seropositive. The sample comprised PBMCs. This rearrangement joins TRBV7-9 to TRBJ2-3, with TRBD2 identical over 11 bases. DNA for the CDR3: TGTGCCAGCAGCTTAGGACTAGCGGGACGCACAGATACGCAGTATTTT. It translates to CASSLGLAGRTDTQYF. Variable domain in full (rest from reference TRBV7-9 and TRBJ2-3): DTGVSQNPRHKITKRGQNVTFRCDPISEHNRLYWYRQTLGQGPEFLTYFQNEAQLEKSRLLSDRFSAERPKGSFSTLEIQRTEQGDSAMYLCASSLGLAGRTDTQYFGPGTRLTVL.